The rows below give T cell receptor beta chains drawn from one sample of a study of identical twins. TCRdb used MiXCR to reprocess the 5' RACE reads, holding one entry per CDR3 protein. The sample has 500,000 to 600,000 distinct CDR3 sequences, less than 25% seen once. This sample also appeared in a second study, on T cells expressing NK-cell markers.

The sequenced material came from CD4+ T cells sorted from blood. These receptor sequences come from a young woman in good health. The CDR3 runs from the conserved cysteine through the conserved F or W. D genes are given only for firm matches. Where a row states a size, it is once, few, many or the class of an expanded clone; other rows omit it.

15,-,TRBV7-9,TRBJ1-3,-,TGTGCCAGCAGCTTAGGTGGCAACGTAAGAAACACCATATATTTT,CASSLGGNVRNTIYF
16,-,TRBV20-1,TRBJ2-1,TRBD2,TGCAGTGCTAGAGTCCGCCTTGCGGGGGGATACAATGAGCAGTTCTTC,CSARVRLAGGYNEQFF
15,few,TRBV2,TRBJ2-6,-,TGTGCCAGCAGTGTAGACCACTCTGGGGCCAACGTCCTGACTTTC,CASSVDHSGANVLTF
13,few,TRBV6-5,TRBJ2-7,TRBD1,TGTGCCAGCAGTTGGGGGACAGGGCGCGAGCAGTACTTC,CASSWGTGREQYF
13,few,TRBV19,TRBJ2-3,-,TGTGCCAGTTTCCCCATGGCGGCAGATACGCAGTATTTT,CASFPMAADTQYF
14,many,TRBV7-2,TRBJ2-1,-,TGTGCCAGCAGCGGGAATAGCGGCTACAATGAGCAGTTCTTC,CASSGNSGYNEQFF
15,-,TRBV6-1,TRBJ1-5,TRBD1,TGTGCCAGCAGATCTGGACAGGGCATTTCAGAGCCCCAGCATTTT,CASRSGQGISEPQHF
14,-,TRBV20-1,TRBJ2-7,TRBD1,TGCAGTGCTGCCCGACAGGGGAATACCTACGAGCAGTACTTC,CSAARQGNTYEQYF
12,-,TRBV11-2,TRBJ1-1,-,TGTGCCAGCAGCTTTTCATACAGTGAAGCTTTCTTT,CASSFSYSEAFF
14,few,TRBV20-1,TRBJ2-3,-,TGCAGTGCTAGAGAGGCTAGCGGCACAGATACGCAGTATTTT,CSAREASGTDTQYF
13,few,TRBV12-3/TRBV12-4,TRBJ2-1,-,TGTGCCAGCAGAACCGGGGGCTACAATGAGCAGTTCTTC,CASRTGGYNEQFF
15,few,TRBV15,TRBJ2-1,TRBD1,TGTGCCACCAGCAGAGACTACCAACCCGGGACAGGTGATTTCTTC,CATSRDYQPGTGDFF
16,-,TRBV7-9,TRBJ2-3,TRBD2,TGTGCCAGCAGCCCACCGTCCGGGGGGTTCACAGATACGCAGTATTTT,CASSPPSGGFTDTQYF
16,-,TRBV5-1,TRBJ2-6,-,TGCGCCAGCAGCTTGGGAGGACTCTCCGGGGCCAACGTCCTGACTTTC,CASSLGGLSGANVLTF
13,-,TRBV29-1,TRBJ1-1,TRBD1,TGCAGCGTTGATGAAGGGACAGGGACTGAAGCTTTCTTT,CSVDEGTGTEAFF
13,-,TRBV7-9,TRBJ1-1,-,TGTGCCAGCGGGGCAGACGTGAACACTGAAGCTTTCTTT,CASGADVNTEAFF
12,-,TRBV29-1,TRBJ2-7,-,TGCAGCGTTGTTGCGGGAAGCTACGAGCAGTACTTC,CSVVAGSYEQYF
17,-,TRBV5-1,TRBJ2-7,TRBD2,TGCGCCAGCAGCTTGGTAGCGGGGGGAACCATTACCTACGAGCAGTACTTC,CASSLVAGGTITYEQYF
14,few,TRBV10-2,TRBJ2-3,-,TGCGCCAGCAGTGATATGGCCCTGGGGGATACGCAGTATTTT,CASSDMALGDTQYF
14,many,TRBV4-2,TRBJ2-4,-,TGTGCCAGCAGCCAAGAGCGGGACTCTAAAATTCAGTACTTC,CASSQERDSKIQYF
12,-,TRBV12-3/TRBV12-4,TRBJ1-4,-,TGTGCCAGCAGGACTCGTAATGAAAAACTGTTTTTT,CASRTRNEKLFF
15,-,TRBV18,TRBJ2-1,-,TGTGCCAGCTCACCGGGCTGGGGCGGGGTAAATGAGCAGTTCTTC,CASSPGWGGVNEQFF
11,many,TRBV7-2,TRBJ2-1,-,TGTGCCAGCAGCCAAGACAATGAGCAGTTCTTC,CASSQDNEQFF
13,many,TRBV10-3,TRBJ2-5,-,TGTGCCATCAGCCTTGAGTACATCGAGACCCAGTACTTC,CAISLEYIETQYF
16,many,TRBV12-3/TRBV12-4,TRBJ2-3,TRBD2,TGTGCCAGCAGTTTAGAGGCTAGCGGGGGGTTTGGAGCGCAGTATTTT,CASSLEASGGFGAQYF
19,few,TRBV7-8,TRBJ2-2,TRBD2,TGTGCCAGCAGCTTCGTTCCCCGGGGAGGGTCGGTGGTTGGCAGGGAGCTGTTTTTT,CASSFVPRGGSVVGRELFF
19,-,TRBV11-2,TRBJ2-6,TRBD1,TGTGCCAGCAGCCTGCCGGGTCGGCAGGGGGCGCCTGGGGCCAACGTCCTGACTTTC,CASSLPGRQGAPGANVLTF
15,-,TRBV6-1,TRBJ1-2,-,TGTGCCAGCAGCCCGGGGACCCTCCGAGGGTATGGCTACACCTTC,CASSPGTLRGYGYTF
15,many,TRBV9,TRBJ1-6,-,TGTGCCAGCAGCGTAGGAGGAGGGGCTGATTCACCCCTCCACTTT,CASSVGGGADSPLHF
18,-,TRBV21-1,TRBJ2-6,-,TGTGCCAGCAGCCCGAGGACTGATCCCCCCTCTGGGGCCAACGTCCTGACTTTC,CASSPRTDPPSGANVLTF
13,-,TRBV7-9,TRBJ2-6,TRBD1,TGTGCCAGCAGCAAGGACAGGCGGAACGTCCTGACTTTC,CASSKDRRNVLTF
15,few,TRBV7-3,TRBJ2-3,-,TGTGCCAGCAGCCCAATGACCGCATCCACAGATACGCAGTATTTT,CASSPMTASTDTQYF
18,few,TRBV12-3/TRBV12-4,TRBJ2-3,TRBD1,TGTGCCAGCAGCAGCCCTCCGGGACAGGGGTCCCGCACAGATACGCAGTATTTT,CASSSPPGQGSRTDTQYF
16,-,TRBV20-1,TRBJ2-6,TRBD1,TGCAGTGCTAGGAGGACAGGGGCATCTGGGGCCAACGTCCTGACTTTC,CSARRTGASGANVLTF
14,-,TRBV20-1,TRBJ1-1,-,TGCAGTGCTAGAGTTGGGGGGAAGTACACTGAAGCTTTCTTT,CSARVGGKYTEAFF
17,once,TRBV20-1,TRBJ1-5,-,TGCAGTGCTAGAGATTCGGGGACCCCATATAGCAATCAGCCCCAGCATTTT,CSARDSGTPYSNQPQHF
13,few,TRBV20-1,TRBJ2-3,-,TGCAGTGCTCGCCCCCCTCCGGGAGATACGCAGTATTTT,CSARPPPGDTQYF
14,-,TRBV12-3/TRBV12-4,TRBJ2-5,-,TGTGCCAGCAGTTATACGGGAATCCAAGAGACCCAGTACTTC,CASSYTGIQETQYF
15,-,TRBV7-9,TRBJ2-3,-,TGTGCCAGCAGCTTAGTGGTAGGTTCGGCAGATACGCAGTATTTT,CASSLVVGSADTQYF
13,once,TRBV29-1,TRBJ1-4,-,TGCAGCGCCACGACAAGTGGGGGAGAAAAACTGTTTTTT,CSATTSGGEKLFF